This T cell receptor (beta chain) came from a study of blood T cell repertoires in COVID-19. The table came from immunoSEQ multiplex PCR; TCRdb's copy has only in-frame clones and leaves some out. This sample has approximately 390,000 clones, with roughly 89% found just once. V shed 6 bases and J shed 6 bases, with 17 bases lying between them. The CDR3 runs to 14 residues. Germline V gives CDR1 MNHEY, CDR2 SVGAGI. V and J are TRBV6-5 and TRBJ1-2; TRBD1 is a possible D gene (6 bases). This sequence originates from a woman aged 45-65 years who had recovered from COVID-19. The sample was PBMCs or T cells enriched from blood (not recorded which). The CDR3, as DNA: TGTGCCAGCAGGACGGGGGGGCGACGGGATGGCTACACCTTC. Its protein product is CASRTGGRRDGYTF.